Listed below are T cell receptor beta chains from one sample, sequenced in a study of T-cell memory formation after mild COVID-19. One entry per CDR3 protein results from TCRdb running MiXCR on the 5' RACE reads. The table shows roughly 320,000 distinct CDR3 sequences, with under 30% occurring only once. The specimen sequenced was PBMCs or a T cell subset sorted from them (not recorded which). Receptor source: an adult woman who had mild COVID-19 (a few samples of this study predate the infection). Cell type and time point are not known. Each CDR3 is given with its conserved first and last residue. D genes are given only for firm matches. Part of the rows lack a size; the others show once, few, many or a class for expanded clones.

size: once
length: 13
V: TRBV2
J: TRBJ2-1
D: .
CDR3: CASSPGSNNEQFF
DNA: TGTGCCAGCAGCCCGGGTTCAAACAATGAGCAGTTCTTC

size: .
length: 12
V: TRBV30
J: TRBJ2-1
D: .
CDR3: CAWTSKGNEQFF
DNA: TGTGCCTGGACGAGTAAAGGTAATGAGCAGTTCTTC

size: few
length: 19
V: TRBV7-8
J: TRBJ1-2
D: .
CDR3: CASSLVSPRRVRKDYGYTF
DNA: TGTGCCAGCAGCTTAGTTTCACCTAGGCGAGTGCGGAAAGACTATGGCTACACCTTC

size: few
length: 10
V: TRBV7-9
J: TRBJ2-3
D: .
CDR3: CASELHTQYF
DNA: TGTGCCAGCGAGCTACATACGCAGTATTTT

size: .
length: 15
V: TRBV12-3/TRBV12-4
J: TRBJ1-1
D: TRBD1
CDR3: CASRRQGAVNTEAFF
DNA: TGTGCCAGCAGGCGACAGGGGGCGGTGAACACTGAAGCTTTCTTT

size: .
length: 13
V: TRBV2
J: TRBJ2-7
D: .
CDR3: CASSEERAREQYF
DNA: TGTGCCAGCAGTGAAGAGCGGGCGAGGGAGCAGTACTTC

size: .
length: 18
V: TRBV7-6
J: TRBJ2-3
D: .
CDR3: CASSLAKNVRAGTDTQYF
DNA: TGTGCCAGCAGCTTAGCGAAGAATGTCAGGGCGGGGACAGATACGCAGTATTTT

size: few
length: 19
V: TRBV27
J: TRBJ2-2
D: TRBD2
CDR3: CASSSLAGGPRIGTGELFF
DNA: TGTGCCAGCAGTTCACTAGCGGGGGGGCCCCGCATCGGCACCGGGGAGCTGTTTTTT

size: .
length: 14
V: TRBV6-2/TRBV6-3
J: TRBJ1-1
D: .
CDR3: CASSSHRVGAEAFF
DNA: TGTGCCAGCAGTTCCCACAGGGTAGGTGCTGAAGCTTTCTTT

size: .
length: 15
V: TRBV24-1
J: TRBJ2-5
D: TRBD1
CDR3: CATSDPGQLQETQYF
DNA: TGTGCCACCAGTGATCCGGGACAGCTTCAAGAGACCCAGTACTTC

size: few
length: 13
V: TRBV20-1
J: TRBJ2-7
D: .
CDR3: CSATSGSFYEQYF
DNA: TGCAGCGCTACTAGTGGCAGCTTCTACGAGCAGTACTTC

size: .
length: 16
V: TRBV5-1
J: TRBJ2-1
D: TRBD1
CDR3: CASSLGLGTGSNEQFF
DNA: TGCGCCAGCAGCTTGGGGCTTGGGACAGGTTCCAATGAGCAGTTCTTC

size: few
length: 13
V: TRBV24-1
J: TRBJ2-7
D: TRBD1
CDR3: CATAGTGTYEQYF
DNA: TGTGCCACCGCCGGGACAGGAACCTACGAGCAGTACTTC

size: .
length: 15
V: TRBV2
J: TRBJ1-5
D: .
CDR3: CASSEMRTVNQPQHF
DNA: TGTGCCAGCAGTGAAATGCGGACAGTCAATCAGCCCCAGCATTTT

size: .
length: 13
V: TRBV29-1
J: TRBJ2-2
D: TRBD2
CDR3: CSGSGGDTGELFF
DNA: TGCAGCGGGAGCGGGGGGGACACCGGGGAGCTGTTTTTT

size: .
length: 12
V: TRBV19
J: TRBJ1-1
D: .
CDR3: CASSIGYTEAFF
DNA: TGTGCCAGTAGTATCGGCTACACTGAAGCTTTCTTT

size: .
length: 14
V: TRBV6-5
J: TRBJ2-7
D: .
CDR3: CASSFGAGAHEQYF
DNA: TGTGCCAGCAGTTTCGGGGCAGGGGCCCACGAGCAGTACTTC

size: .
length: 14
V: TRBV20-1
J: TRBJ2-7
D: .
CDR3: CSARDTDSVYEQYF
DNA: TGCAGTGCTAGAGATACGGACAGTGTCTACGAGCAGTACTTC

size: .
length: 13
V: TRBV13
J: TRBJ2-7
D: .
CDR3: CASSLGRWSEQYF
DNA: TGTGCCAGCAGCTTAGGGCGTTGGAGCGAGCAGTACTTC

size: .
length: 11
V: TRBV2
J: TRBJ2-4
D: .
CDR3: CASSEMNIQYF
DNA: TGTGCCAGCAGTGAGATGAACATTCAGTACTTC

size: .
length: 13
V: TRBV24-1
J: TRBJ1-1
D: TRBD1
CDR3: CATRPGQGSRAFF
DNA: TGTGCCACCCGCCCGGGACAGGGGTCTAGGGCTTTCTTT

size: .
length: 13
V: TRBV5-1
J: TRBJ1-2
D: .
CDR3: CASNRGQPEGYTF
DNA: TGCGCCAGCAACAGAGGACAACCGGAGGGCTACACCTTC

size: .
length: 17
V: TRBV12-3/TRBV12-4
J: TRBJ2-5
D: TRBD2
CDR3: CASRPPGLAGGQETQYF
DNA: TGTGCCAGCAGACCCCCGGGACTAGCGGGGGGGCAAGAGACCCAGTACTTC

size: few
length: 14
V: TRBV30
J: TRBJ2-1
D: .
CDR3: CAWRRQEVYNEQFF
DNA: TGTGCCTGGCGTCGACAGGAGGTCTACAATGAGCAGTTCTTC

size: few
length: 15
V: TRBV6-5
J: TRBJ2-7
D: TRBD2
CDR3: CASTYGSGSFYEQYF
DNA: TGTGCCAGCACCTACGGGAGCGGGAGTTTCTACGAGCAGTACTTC

size: .
length: 15
V: TRBV4-1
J: TRBJ2-7
D: .
CDR3: CASSPLRGPSYEQYF
DNA: TGCGCCAGCAGCCCCCTACGGGGGCCCTCCTACGAGCAGTACTTC

size: .
length: 14
V: TRBV7-9
J: TRBJ2-5
D: .
CDR3: CASSHRGTQETQYF
DNA: TGTGCCAGCAGCCACCGCGGGACTCAAGAGACCCAGTACTTC

size: .
length: 14
V: TRBV25-1
J: TRBJ2-2
D: .
CDR3: CASSEGRDSGELFF
DNA: TGTGCCAGCAGTGAAGGTCGGGACTCCGGGGAGCTGTTTTTT

size: few
length: 13
V: TRBV6-1
J: TRBJ2-5
D: .
CDR3: CASFGRRQETQYF
DNA: TGTGCCAGCTTCGGGCGGAGGCAAGAGACCCAGTACTTC

size: few
length: 13
V: TRBV4-2
J: TRBJ1-1
D: .
CDR3: CASSQEMIPEAFF
DNA: TGTGCCAGCAGCCAAGAGATGATCCCTGAAGCTTTCTTT

size: .
length: 13
V: TRBV5-1
J: TRBJ1-5
D: .
CDR3: CASSTERNQPQHF
DNA: TGCGCCAGCAGCACTGAGAGAAATCAGCCCCAGCATTTT

size: few
length: 14
V: TRBV2
J: TRBJ2-7
D: .
CDR3: CASGMAVPSYEQYF
DNA: TGTGCCAGCGGGATGGCTGTACCAAGCTACGAGCAGTACTTC

size: .
length: 13
V: TRBV7-9
J: TRBJ1-1
D: .
CDR3: CASSFVSNTEAFF
DNA: TGTGCCAGCAGCTTTGTAAGTAACACTGAAGCTTTCTTT

size: few
length: 16
V: TRBV24-1
J: TRBJ2-5
D: TRBD2
CDR3: CATSGGGTHTSETQYF
DNA: TGTGCCACCAGTGGCGGGGGGACTCATACATCGGAGACCCAGTACTTC

size: few
length: 15
V: TRBV21-1
J: TRBJ1-5
D: .
CDR3: CASSKVNRGHQPQHF
DNA: TGTGCCAGCAGCAAAGTTAACAGGGGACATCAGCCCCAGCATTTT

size: many
length: 16
V: TRBV7-2
J: TRBJ2-3
D: .
CDR3: CASSLRPSAGTDTQYF
DNA: TGTGCCAGCAGCTTACGACCTTCAGCGGGTACAGATACGCAGTATTTT

size: few
length: 17
V: TRBV9
J: TRBJ2-3
D: TRBD2
CDR3: CASSAFGSGGFTDTQYF
DNA: TGTGCCAGCAGCGCCTTCGGCAGCGGGGGGTTTACAGATACGCAGTATTTT

size: .
length: 12
V: TRBV28
J: TRBJ1-1
D: .
CDR3: CASTGQYTEAFF
DNA: TGTGCCAGCACCGGACAGTACACTGAAGCTTTCTTT

size: .
length: 17
V: TRBV4-1
J: TRBJ2-1
D: .
CDR3: CASSPVRGEKAFNEQFF
DNA: TGCGCCAGCAGCCCCGTGAGAGGGGAGAAGGCTTTCAATGAGCAGTTCTTC

size: few
length: 14
V: TRBV12-3/TRBV12-4
J: TRBJ2-7
D: TRBD2
CDR3: CASSPGGFSYEQYF
DNA: TGTGCCAGCAGCCCCGGGGGGTTCTCCTACGAGCAGTACTTC

size: few
length: 13
V: TRBV10-3
J: TRBJ2-7
D: TRBD1
CDR3: CAAGTGVKDEQYF
DNA: TGTGCCGCAGGGACAGGGGTAAAGGACGAGCAGTACTTC

size: .
length: 11
V: TRBV6-1
J: TRBJ2-7
D: .
CDR3: CAGFEPYEQYF
DNA: TGTGCCGGTTTCGAACCTTACGAGCAGTACTTC

size: .
length: 12
V: TRBV20-1
J: TRBJ2-5
D: .
CDR3: CSAWTGGETQYF
DNA: TGCAGTGCCTGGACGGGGGGCGAGACCCAGTACTTC

size: .
length: 15
V: TRBV29-1
J: TRBJ2-2
D: TRBD1
CDR3: CSVEKGTGGTGELFF
DNA: TGCAGCGTTGAGAAAGGGACAGGGGGTACCGGGGAGCTGTTTTTT

size: many
length: 15
V: TRBV12-3/TRBV12-4
J: TRBJ2-6
D: TRBD1
CDR3: CASSLQGSGANVLTF
DNA: TGCGCCAGCAGCTTACAGGGGTCTGGGGCCAACGTCCTGACTTTC

size: .
length: 15
V: TRBV12-5
J: TRBJ2-5
D: .
CDR3: CASGLGTLVGETQYF
DNA: TGTGCTAGTGGTTTGGGGACGCTTGTGGGAGAGACCCAGTACTTC

size: .
length: 14
V: TRBV5-1
J: TRBJ2-5
D: .
CDR3: CASSQSGIKETQYF
DNA: TGCGCCAGCAGCCAGTCCGGGATAAAAGAGACCCAGTACTTC

size: few
length: 14
V: TRBV5-5
J: TRBJ2-7
D: .
CDR3: CASSYPGHSYEQYF
DNA: TGTGCCAGCAGCTATCCGGGACACTCCTACGAGCAGTACTTC

size: .
length: 17
V: TRBV12-3/TRBV12-4
J: TRBJ2-7
D: .
CDR3: CASSFGTGPSSSYEQYF
DNA: TGTGCCAGCAGTTTCGGTACTGGACCCTCGAGCTCCTACGAGCAGTACTTC

size: .
length: 13
V: TRBV20-1
J: TRBJ2-2
D: TRBD1
CDR3: CSALRDRGGELFF
DNA: TGCAGTGCCCTCAGGGACAGGGGTGGGGAGCTGTTTTTT

size: .
length: 14
V: TRBV20-1
J: TRBJ2-7
D: TRBD2
CDR3: CSATQTSGSHEQYF
DNA: TGCAGTGCCACTCAAACAAGCGGGAGCCACGAGCAGTACTTC

size: few
length: 14
V: TRBV7-2
J: TRBJ2-1
D: .
CDR3: CASSAGHRNNEQFF
DNA: TGTGCCAGCAGCGCGGGACACCGAAACAATGAGCAGTTCTTC

size: .
length: 16
V: TRBV15
J: TRBJ2-2
D: TRBD2
CDR3: CATSRQGLAGGRELFF
DNA: TGTGCCACCAGCAGACAAGGACTAGCGGGGGGTCGGGAGCTGTTTTTT

size: .
length: 20
V: TRBV7-2
J: TRBJ1-1
D: .
CDR3: CASSLAGRSGGGVLNTEAFF
DNA: TGTGCCAGCAGCTTAGCCGGACGGTCTGGGGGAGGGGTTTTGAACACTGAAGCTTTCTTT

size: .
length: 16
V: TRBV9
J: TRBJ2-5
D: TRBD1
CDR3: CASSVDRGGGGETQYF
DNA: TGTGCCAGCAGCGTGGACAGGGGAGGGGGAGGAGAGACCCAGTACTTC